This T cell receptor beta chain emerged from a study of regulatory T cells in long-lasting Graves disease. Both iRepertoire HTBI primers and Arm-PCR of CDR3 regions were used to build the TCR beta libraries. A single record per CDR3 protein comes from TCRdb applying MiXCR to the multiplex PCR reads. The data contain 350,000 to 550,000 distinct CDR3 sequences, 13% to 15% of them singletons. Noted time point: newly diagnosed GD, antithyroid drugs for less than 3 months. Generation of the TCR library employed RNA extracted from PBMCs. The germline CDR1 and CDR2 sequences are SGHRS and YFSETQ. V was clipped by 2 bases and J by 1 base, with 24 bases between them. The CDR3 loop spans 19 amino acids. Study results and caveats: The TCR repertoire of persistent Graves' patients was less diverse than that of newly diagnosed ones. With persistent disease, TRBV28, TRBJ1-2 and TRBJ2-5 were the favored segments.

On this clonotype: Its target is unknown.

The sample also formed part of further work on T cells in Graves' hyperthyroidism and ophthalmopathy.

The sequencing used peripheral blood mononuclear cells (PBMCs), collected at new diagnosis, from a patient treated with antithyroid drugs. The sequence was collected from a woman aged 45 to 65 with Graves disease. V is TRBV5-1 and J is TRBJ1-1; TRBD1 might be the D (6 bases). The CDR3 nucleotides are TGCGCCAGCAGCTTCCTAGGGGGGCGAGATTCGGTTCGGAACACTGAAGCTTTCTTT. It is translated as CASSFLGGRDSVRNTEAFF.